This TCR beta chain was documented in a study of T cell changes during pregnancy in multiple sclerosis. This CDR3 spans 15 amino acids. Trimming pared 8 bases from V and 1 base from J, leaving 17 bases between. The germline gives CDR1 LNHDA, CDR2 SQIVND (reference sequence). Assay used: immunoSEQ multiplex PCR; TCRdb lists only in-frame clones, some missing. This sample carries about 40,000 clones, roughly 90% of them seen once, and the ten largest clones take approximately 0.44%. The sequence came from a female donor with multiple sclerosis, enrolled in a pregnancy study. This sequence joins TRBV19 and TRBJ1-1; maybe TRBD1 (6 bases). The sample consisted of CD4+ T cells from peripheral blood mononuclear cells, taken in the third trimester of pregnancy. DNA of the CDR3: TGTGCCAGTGTTAAGGGGGGGACGGGGAACACTGAAGCTTTCTTT. It yields the protein CASVKGGTGNTEAFF.